Listed below are T cell receptor beta chains from one sample, sequenced in a study of blood T cell repertoires in COVID-19. Clones were sequenced by immunoSEQ multiplex PCR, and TCRdb holds only the in-frame ones, with some missing. The sample has under 250,000 clones; approximately 83% are singletons. The sample taken for sequencing was PBMCs or T cells enriched from blood (not recorded which). These receptors were taken from a woman aged 35 to 49 with acute COVID-19. Both conserved end residues are part of each CDR3. The order of the fields is J gene, V gene, D gene, clone size, CDR3 protein, CDR3 DNA. A D gene is named only where the DNA matches it firmly. Only some rows state a clone size, as once, few, many or a class for expanded clones.

TRBJ2-7	TRBV7-9	TRBD2	NA	CASLGGSRREQYF	TGTGCCAGTTTGGGGGGGTCACGACGCGAGCAGTACTTC
TRBJ2-3	TRBV30	NA	NA	CAWSRALGGGPDTQYF	TGTGCCTGGAGCCGTGCCTTGGGAGGGGGGCCAGATACGCAGTATTTT
TRBJ1-1	TRBV5-6	NA	NA	CASSLAAGETEAFF	TGTGCCAGCAGCTTGGCGGCTGGGGAGACTGAAGCTTTCTTT
TRBJ2-1	TRBV7-9	NA	NA	CASSLEDNSYNEQFF	TGTGCCAGCAGCTTAGAGGACAACTCCTACAATGAGCAGTTCTTC
TRBJ1-2	TRBV7-8	TRBD1	once	CASSQRRMDRSYTF	TGTGCCAGCAGCCAGAGGAGGATGGACAGGAGCTACACCTTC
TRBJ1-6	TRBV28	TRBD1	NA	CASSEDRGRAYNSPLHF	TGTGCCAGCAGTGAAGACAGGGGGCGCGCCTATAATTCACCCCTCCACTTT
TRBJ2-5	TRBV30	NA	NA	CAWSVLAVQETQYF	TGTGCCTGGAGTGTACTTGCGGTCCAAGAGACCCAGTACTTC
TRBJ1-1	TRBV9	TRBD1	NA	CASSSPDRVGTEAFF	TGTGCCAGCAGCTCCCCCGACAGGGTAGGAACTGAAGCTTTCTTT
TRBJ2-2	TRBV11-2	NA	NA	CASSTTQTNTGELFF	TGTGCCAGCAGCACGACACAGACGAACACCGGGGAGCTGTTTTTT
TRBJ1-5	TRBV28	TRBD1	NA	CASRRQGLQPQHF	TGTGCCAGCAGACGACAGGGGTTGCAGCCCCAGCATTTT
TRBJ2-7	TRBV29-1	NA	NA	CSVEDAGESYEQYF	TGCAGCGTTGAAGATGCAGGGGAATCCTACGAGCAGTACTTC
TRBJ2-7	TRBV7-2	NA	NA	CASSQTSSGAPYEQYF	TGTGCCAGCAGCCAAACTAGCTCCGGAGCTCCTTACGAGCAGTACTTC
TRBJ2-6	TRBV9	NA	few	CASSQVSGANVLTF	TGTGCCAGCAGCCAGGTCTCTGGGGCCAACGTCCTGACTTTC
TRBJ1-5	TRBV18	NA	once	CASSPRYSNQPQHF	TGTGCCAGCTCACCGCGGTATAGCAATCAGCCCCAGCATTTT
TRBJ2-5	TRBV18	NA	NA	CASSRLFQETQYF	TGTGCCAGCTCACGACTATTTCAAGAGACCCAGTACTTC
TRBJ2-7	TRBV19	NA	few	CASSLSGTPTYEQYF	TGTGCCAGTAGTCTATCCGGGACACCTACCTACGAGCAGTACTTC
TRBJ1-2	TRBV29-1	TRBD1	NA	CSVAPRGINYGYTF	TGCAGCGTTGCCCCCAGGGGGATTAACTATGGCTACACCTTC
TRBJ2-1	TRBV12-2	NA	NA	CASRLAARSGSGSYNEQFF	TGTGCAAGTCGCTTAGCGGCCAGAAGCGGTTCCGGGTCCTACAATGAGCAGTTCTTC
TRBJ2-7	TRBV3-1/TRBV3-2	TRBD2	NA	CASSQAGLADEQYF	TGTGCCAGCAGCCAGGCGGGACTAGCGGACGAGCAGTACTTC
TRBJ2-3	TRBV28	TRBD2	NA	CASSLPVGPLGGTDTQYF	TGTGCCAGCAGTTTACCCGTTGGACCCCTGGGGGGGACAGATACGCAGTATTTT
TRBJ1-2	TRBV30	NA	NA	CAWTQQPPYGYTF	TGTGCCTGGACTCAACAACCCCCTTATGGCTACACCTTC
TRBJ1-3	TRBV27	NA	few	CASSPYRQAGPLNTIYF	TGTGCCAGCAGTCCCTATAGACAGGCCGGCCCCCTAAACACCATATATTTT
TRBJ1-4	TRBV7-8	NA	NA	CASSATGFEKLFF	TGTGCCAGCAGCGCCACAGGGTTTGAAAAACTGTTTTTT
TRBJ2-5	TRBV15	TRBD1	NA	CATSWAAGGFGETQYF	TGTGCCACCAGCTGGGCGGCAGGGGGCTTTGGAGAGACCCAGTACTTC
TRBJ1-5	TRBV28	NA	NA	CASTGAPRGNQPQHF	TGTGCCAGCACCGGTGCCCCGAGGGGCAATCAGCCCCAGCATTTT
TRBJ2-3	TRBV28	NA	NA	CASSFLSGTDTQYF	TGTGCCAGCAGTTTTCTTAGCGGTACAGATACGCAGTATTTT
TRBJ2-7	TRBV3-1/TRBV3-2	TRBD2	NA	CASSQERGGTPYEQYF	TGTGCCAGCAGCCAAGAGCGGGGGGGCACCCCCTACGAGCAGTACTTC
TRBJ2-3	TRBV7-2	NA	NA	CASSLDGNSGNTQYF	TGTGCCAGCAGCTTAGATGGAAATAGCGGAAATACGCAGTATTTT
TRBJ2-1	TRBV2	TRBD2	NA	CASRYLAGTREQFF	TGTGCCAGCAGGTATCTAGCGGGAACGCGTGAGCAGTTCTTC
TRBJ1-2	TRBV14	TRBD1	NA	CASSVGQGVYGYTF	TGTGCCAGCAGCGTGGGACAGGGGGTCTATGGCTACACCTTC
TRBJ2-7	TRBV5-5	TRBD1	once	CASSFQTGSYEQYF	TGTGCCAGCAGCTTTCAGACAGGGTCCTACGAGCAGTACTTC
TRBJ1-2	TRBV6-5	NA	NA	CASTLQANYGYTF	TGTGCCAGCACCCTACAGGCTAACTATGGCTACACCTTC
TRBJ1-1	TRBV5-6	NA	NA	CASSLEYGGFQATEAFF	TGTGCCAGCAGCTTGGAGTACGGGGGATTTCAGGCCACTGAAGCTTTCTTT
TRBJ1-1	TRBV18	NA	once	CASSTEVGSEAFF	TGTGCCAGCTCCACAGAAGTTGGGAGTGAAGCTTTCTTT
TRBJ2-4	TRBV5-8	NA	NA	CASSLNRVGAKNIQYF	TGTGCCAGCAGTCTCAACAGGGTTGGGGCCAAAAACATTCAGTACTTC
TRBJ1-6	TRBV4-1	TRBD1	once	CASSQVGTDNSPLHF	TGCGCCAGCAGCCAAGTCGGGACAGATAATTCACCCCTCCACTTT